These 7 T cell receptor beta chains originate from one sample sequenced in a study of T-cell reconstitution after alpha-beta-depleted transplantation in children. Unique molecular identifiers were incorporated during preparation of the TCRbeta library. A single record per CDR3 protein comes from TCRdb applying MiXCR to the PCR reads. This table has 600,000 to 700,000 distinct CDR3 sequences, over 15% appearing once. The material sequenced was PBMCs from the stem cell graft donor, taken from the stem cell graft. These receptors came from a human donor who donated a stem cell graft to a child with acute myeloid leukemia.

The V gene is TRBV28, the J gene TRBJ2-4; D is unclear. CDR1 and CDR2 (germline): MDHEN, SYDVKM. There are 15 residues in the CDR3. Trimming shortened V by 8 bases and J by 0 bases, and 14 bases separated the two germline ends. The CDR3 DNA follows: TGTGCCAGCTTCAGTCGGCCGCTAGCCAAAAACATTCAGTACTTC. It codes for CASFSRPLAKNIQYF. Looking up the rest from reference TRBV28 and TRBJ2-4 gives the full variable domain: DVKVTQSSRYLVKRTGEKVFLECVQDMDHENMFWYRQDPGLGLRLIYFSYDVKMKEKGDIPEGYSVSREKKERFSLILESASTNQTSMYLCASFSRPLAKNIQYFGAGTRLSVL.

V gene TRBV12-3 or TRBV12-4 combines with J gene TRBJ2-2; D tentatively fits TRBD1 or TRBD2 (6 bases each). This CDR3 has 14 residues. The germline V and J ends were trimmed by 7 bases and 6 bases, with 15 bases remaining between them. This CDR3 is CASTTSGGPGELFF. CDR3 bases: TGTGCCAGCACCACCTCTGGGGGGCCCGGGGAGCTGTTTTTT.

This clonotype was seen a few times. The V gene is TRBV5-1, the J gene TRBJ2-7; 9 bases match TRBD1. This CDR3 is built from 13 residues. The V gene end was trimmed by 6 bases and the J gene end by 4 bases; junction bases not matched to a gene: 5. CDR1 is SGHRS, CDR2 YFSETQ, per germline. CDR3: CASTRQGGYEQYF. In DNA, the CDR3 is TGCGCCAGCACTAGACAGGGGGGATACGAGCAGTACTTC.

This clonotype was counted once. A read error may account for a junction end that differs from germline. The chain joins TRBV29-1 to TRBJ1-4; no clear D. The CDR3 contains 14 residues. Germline values: CDR1 SQVTM, CDR2 ANQGSEA. The CDR3 DNA reads as TGCAGCGTCGAAGTTTTTGCAACTAATGAAAAACTGTTTTTT. The encoded protein is CSVEVFATNEKLFF.

The sample holds a few counts of this clonotype. CDR3 nucleotide sequence: TGCAGTGCTAGTCGGACTAGCGCGGCGTTCTTC. Amino acids: CSASRTSAAFF. This chain joins TRBV20-1 and TRBJ2-1; 9 nucleotides line up with TRBD2. J was trimmed by 15 bases and V by 3 bases; bases with no gene match: 6. The CDR3 consists of 11 residues. Germline lookup yields CDR1 DFQATT and CDR2 SNEGSKA (reference sequence).

The table lists this clonotype with many counts. The genes are TRBV20-1 and TRBJ1-4, with no clear D. Germline values: CDR1 DFQATT, CDR2 SNEGSKA (reference sequence). The CDR3 totals 12 residues. The ends were cut back, 5 bases at V and 5 bases at J, with 9 bases in the middle. The CDR3 DNA reads TGCAGTGCTGGCCGGACGAATGAAAAACTGTTTTTT. As protein: CSAGRTNEKLFF.

The chain is built from TRBV12-3 or TRBV12-4 and TRBJ1-4; 8 positions agree with TRBD1. This CDR3 has 16 residues. V was pared by 3 bases and J by 7 bases, with 10 bases of the junction left unmatched. CDR3 residues: CASSFGQGATAEKLFF. Written as DNA, the CDR3 is TGTGCCAGCAGTTTTGGTCAGGGGGCAACGGCTGAAAAACTGTTTTTT.